These 5 T cell receptor beta chains came from one sample sequenced in a study of OX40 agonist ivuxolimab in advanced cancers. Only in-frame clones appear in the TCRdb table, and some are missing; sequencing was by immunoSEQ multiplex PCR. The data contain 55,000 to 75,000 clones, 80% to 95% of them singletons. Sequencing was performed on CD4+ or CD8+ T cells sorted from blood, taken in a trial of the OX40 agonist ivuxolimab. These receptors all come from an adult with an advanced solid tumor such as melanoma, head and neck, liver or kidney cancer.

This chain connects TRBV7-2 to TRBJ1-2, with D possibly matching TRBD1 (5 bases). From germline, CDR1 is SGHTA and CDR2 FQGNSA. The CDR3 runs to 13 residues. Trimming removed 4 bases at V and 5 bases at J, with 11 bases between. CDR3 bases: TGTGCCAGCAGCTGGGACGGCAGTTATGGCTACACCTTC. The encoded protein is CASSWDGSYGYTF.

The chain recombines TRBV28 with TRBJ2-3; the match to TRBD2 covers 8 bases. Germline CDR1 MDHEN, CDR2 SYDVKM. The CDR3 sequence is 13 residues long. Trimming at V came to 9 bases and at J to 5 bases, leaving 7 bases not matched to a gene. CDR3 sequence reads: CASTTGGLDTQYF. CDR3 coding DNA: TGTGCCAGTACTACGGGGGGGTTAGATACGCAGTATTTT.

The chain is built from TRBV18 and TRBJ2-3; 13 nucleotides align to TRBD2. CDR1 and CDR2 (germline): KGHSH, LQKENI. The J segment lost 3 bases and the V segment lost 3 bases, leaving 6 bases of the junction unmatched. The CDR3 is 17 amino acids. In nucleotides, the CDR3 is TGTGCCAGCTCACCTCGGACTAGCGGGAGCACGACAGATACGCAGTATTTT. Translation: CASSPRTSGSTTDTQYF.

V and J are TRBV7-2 and TRBJ2-1; no clear D gene. Trimming cost V 5 bases and J 5 bases, with 16 bases left between them. Germline CDR1 reads SGHTA; CDR2 reads FQGNSA. The CDR3 runs to 15 residues. The CDR3 loop reads CASSIQLDGHNEQFF. In DNA form, the CDR3 reads TGTGCCAGCAGCATTCAACTGGACGGACACAATGAGCAGTTCTTC.

In its sample, this clone was seen a few times. The J gene is TRBJ2-4, the V gene TRBV19, with D possibly TRBD2 on 5 matching bases. V was cut by 2 bases and J by 7 bases, with 12 bases left in between. Germline V gives CDR1 LNHDA, CDR2 SQIVND (reference sequence). CDR3 length equals 14 residues. The CDR3 DNA sequence: TGTGCCAGTAGTATACGAGGGCTCGGGAACATTCAGTACTTC. Translated: CASSIRGLGNIQYF.